Sequencing of this T cell receptor beta chain was carried out in a study of T cells in Graves' hyperthyroidism and ophthalmopathy. This clonotype came up a few times. What it binds is not known. The junction shows a germline mismatch at one end, possibly a read error. Researchers amplified the TCR beta CDR3 regions from RNA transcripts. TCR CDR3 underwent first-round RT-PCR with the HTBI primer set. A single record per CDR3 protein comes from TCRdb applying MiXCR to the multiplex PCR reads. There are about 640,000 distinct CDR3 sequences in the sample; approximately 14% occur only once, and about 12% lies in the top ten. Notes on the study in general: Most thyroid clonotypes that were expanded above 0.001 also turned up in blood.

Germline V gene sequence: CDR1 SNHLY, CDR2 FYNNEI. CDR3 length: 12 residues. The chain carries TRBV2 and TRBJ2-1; D remains ambiguous. The sample comprised blood. This receptor was taken from a woman in her 50s with Graves' ophthalmopathy. CDR3 loop: CAYQSSRNEQSF. CDR3 nucleotide sequence: TGTGCCTACCAGAGCTCGCGCAATGAGCAGTCCTTC.